This is a list of T cell receptor beta chains from one sample in a study of cytomegalovirus exposure and HLA in healthy donors. Data came from immunoSEQ multiplex PCR; TCRdb stores just in-frame clones and leaves some out. The table lists hundreds of thousands of clones, roughly 80% of them singletons. The source material was PBMCs. These receptors all stem from a girl aged 2-9 years in good health and CMV-seronegative. The CDR3 runs from the conserved cysteine through the conserved F or W. The D gene is left open where the match is weak. Only some rows state a clone size, as once, few, many or a class for expanded clones.

size: few; V: TRBV19; J: TRBJ1-1; D: NA; DNA: TGTGCCAGTAGTATAGAAGGGAGCCCTGAAGCTTTCTTT; CDR3: CASSIEGSPEAFF
size: NA; V: TRBV10-3; J: TRBJ2-3; D: TRBD2; DNA: TGTGCCACCACTACGGAGCGGGAGGGGAGGACAGATACGCAGTATTTT; CDR3: CATTTEREGRTDTQYF
size: NA; V: TRBV7-9; J: TRBJ1-2; D: TRBD1; DNA: TGTGCCAGCAGCTTGAGTCTTGGGACAGAGCTCACCCTCTATGGCTACACCTTC; CDR3: CASSLSLGTELTLYGYTF
size: few; V: TRBV30; J: TRBJ2-7; D: TRBD1; DNA: TGTGCCTGGGAAACGGGACAGGGCTCCCTCTACGAGCAGTACTTC; CDR3: CAWETGQGSLYEQYF
size: once; V: TRBV30; J: TRBJ1-1; D: NA; DNA: TGTGCCTGGCTTACAGACAGCACTGAAGCTTTCTTT; CDR3: CAWLTDSTEAFF
size: NA; V: TRBV5-6; J: TRBJ2-7; D: NA; DNA: TGTGCCAGCAGCTATACAGAAGTCTACGAGCAGTACTTC; CDR3: CASSYTEVYEQYF
size: few; V: TRBV6-6; J: TRBJ2-7; D: TRBD2; DNA: TGTGCCAGCAGTCGTAGCGGGAGAGCAGGCTCCGAGCAGTACTTC; CDR3: CASSRSGRAGSEQYF
size: few; V: TRBV7-9; J: TRBJ1-2; D: NA; DNA: TGTGCCAGCAGCTTTACCGGGAACTATGGCTACACCTTC; CDR3: CASSFTGNYGYTF
size: few; V: TRBV10-3; J: TRBJ1-4; D: TRBD1; DNA: TGTGCCATCAGAGGAAGCACGCCTTTGACAGGGGAGGGAGAAAAACTGTTTTTT; CDR3: CAIRGSTPLTGEGEKLFF
size: once; V: TRBV9; J: TRBJ2-5; D: NA; DNA: TGTGCCAGCAGCGTAGGTGGGGGGGCCGGGGAGACCCAGTACTTC; CDR3: CASSVGGGAGETQYF